This section outlines one T cell receptor beta chain sequence together with its context. Using immunoSEQ multiplex PCR, the repertoire was profiled, and TCRdb retains in-frame clones only, with some absent. Of around 80,000 clones in the sample, about 95% were seen once. The sample comes from a study of technical replicates of blood from several donors. From germline, CDR1 is SGHDT and CDR2 YYEEEE. V lost 7 bases and J 4 bases, leaving 15 bases between the germline ends. There are 13 residues in the CDR3. The chain has TRBV5-6 and TRBJ2-7, with TRBD1 as a possible D gene (5 bases). This clonotype originated in a human donor in good health. The sequenced sample consisted of T cells isolated from PBMCs. CDR3 nucleotides: TGTGCCAGCGGGGCTAGTCAGGGTTACGAGCAGTACTTC. Translating gives CASGASQGYEQYF.